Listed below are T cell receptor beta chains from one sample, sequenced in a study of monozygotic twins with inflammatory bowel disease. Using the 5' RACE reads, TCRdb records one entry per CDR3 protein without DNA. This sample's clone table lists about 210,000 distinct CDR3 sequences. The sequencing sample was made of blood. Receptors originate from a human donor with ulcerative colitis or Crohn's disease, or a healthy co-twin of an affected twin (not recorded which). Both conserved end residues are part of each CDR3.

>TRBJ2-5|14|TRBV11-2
CASSLRGPRETQYF
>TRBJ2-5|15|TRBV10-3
CAISGGTGSWETQYF
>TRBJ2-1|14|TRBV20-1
CSASGGASGNEQFF
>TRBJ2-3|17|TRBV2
CASSEPTLRGSTDTQYF
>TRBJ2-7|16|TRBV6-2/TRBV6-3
CASTKGRLDYSYEQYF
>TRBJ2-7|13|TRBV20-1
CSARRGLSYEQYF
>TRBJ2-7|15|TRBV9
CASSEGDAGSYEQYF
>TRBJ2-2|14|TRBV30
CAWKSSYNTGELFF
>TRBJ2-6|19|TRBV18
CASSPVSKVLFSGANVLTF
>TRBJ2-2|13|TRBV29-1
CSVVAWNTGELFF
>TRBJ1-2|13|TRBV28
CASSSGQRYGYTF
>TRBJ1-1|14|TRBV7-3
CASSLLPRGTEAFF
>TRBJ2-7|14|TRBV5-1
CASTWADSSYEQYF
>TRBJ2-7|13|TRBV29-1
CSVVAGVPYEQYF
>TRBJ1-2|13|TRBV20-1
CSARLDRGDGYTF
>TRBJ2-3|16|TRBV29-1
CSVDGLAGDSTDTQYF
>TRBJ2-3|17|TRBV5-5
CASSSVGTSGGTDTQYF
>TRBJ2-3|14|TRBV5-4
CASSSGAGEGTQYF
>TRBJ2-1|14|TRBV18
CASSPPLAGRAKFF
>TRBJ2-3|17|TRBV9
CASSAPGGSTNTDTQYF
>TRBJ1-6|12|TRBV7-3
CASSSTYPALHF
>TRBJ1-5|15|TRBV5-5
CASSSGQTNNQPQHF